The 20 T cell receptor beta chains below come from one sample, sequenced in a study of T cell responses to AZD1222 COVID-19 vaccine. Method: immunoSEQ multiplex PCR; TCRdb's copy keeps in-frame clones and lacks some. The sample lists over 90,000 clones, around nine tenths occurring once. The starting material was peripheral blood, obtained 28 days after the second AZD1222 dose. Source of these receptors: an adult who received the AZD1222 COVID-19 vaccine.

This chain uses TRBV7-9 with TRBJ2-1; 7 bases line up with TRBD1. Germline loops: CDR1 SEHNR, CDR2 FQNEAQ (reference sequence). The J segment lost 11 bases and the V segment lost 3 bases, leaving 16 bases of the junction unmatched. This CDR3 is 16 amino acids long. In nucleotides, the CDR3 is TGTGCCAGCAGCTTTACTTCGGGACAGTACAATGAACAGCAGTTCTTC. Translated: CASSFTSGQYNEQQFF.

The chain combines TRBV9 with TRBJ2-7; 11 nucleotides align to TRBD2. J gave up 2 bases and V 3 bases, and 7 bases lay outside the gene matches. The CDR3 is made up of 16 amino acids. From germline, CDR1 is SGDLS and CDR2 YYNGEE. CDR3 residues: CASSGGPSGGTYEQYF. In DNA form, the CDR3 reads TGTGCCAGCAGCGGGGGACCTAGCGGGGGGACCTACGAGCAGTACTTC.

The V call is TRBV19, the J call TRBJ1-1, with D perhaps TRBD1 (6 bases). CDR3 length: 13 residues. Germline CDR1 and CDR2: LNHDA and SQIVND (reference sequence). V gave up 7 bases and J gave up 5 bases, with 14 bases separating them. CDR3 coding DNA: TGTGCCAGTATAAACAGGGAGGGGACTGAAGCTTTCTTT. It yields the protein CASINREGTEAFF.

The chain links TRBV3-1 (or the pseudogene TRBV3-2) to TRBJ2-7; D ambiguous. Per the germline V gene, CDR1 is LGHDT and CDR2 is YNNKEL (reference sequence). The CDR3 is made up of 15 amino acids. The V gene lost 4 bases and the J gene lost 1 base, with 14 bases spanning the gap. The CDR3 region is CASSPPSMGSYEQYF. The DNA for the CDR3 is TGTGCCAGCAGCCCCCCATCCATGGGGTCCTACGAGCAGTACTTC.

The gene calls are TRBV6-5 and TRBJ1-5; TRBD1 is a possible D gene (5 bases). This CDR3 spans 13 amino acids. The V end was cut by 6 bases, the J end by 4 bases, with 10 bases between. Per germline, CDR1 MNHEY and CDR2 SVGAGI. This CDR3 is CASRTTENQPQHF. The CDR3 nucleotides read TGTGCCAGCAGGACGACAGAAAATCAGCCCCAGCATTTT.

This sequence joins TRBV6-2 or TRBV6-3 and TRBJ1-5, with no clear D. V was pared by 0 bases and J by 7 bases, with 10 bases between. Germline V gene lookup returns CDR1 MNHEY and CDR2 SVGEGT. This CDR3 is built from 14 residues. In DNA form, the CDR3 reads TGTGCCAGCAGTTACTCGGGAACGACCCAGCCCCAGCATTTT. Translation gives CASSYSGTTQPQHF.

The chain's CDR3 is CASSQERQPNQPQHF. CDR3 bases: TGCGCCAGCAGCCAAGAAAGACAGCCCAATCAGCCCCAGCATTTT. This sequence joins TRBV4-1 and TRBJ1-5; perhaps TRBD1 as D (5 bases). The V end was cut by 0 bases, the J end by 3 bases, with 9 bases between. This CDR3 is 15 amino acids long. The germline V gene encodes CDR1 MGHRA and CDR2 YSYEKL.

This sequence joins TRBV5-1 and TRBJ2-4; 7 bases align to TRBD2. Trimming removed 4 bases from V and 0 bases from J; junction bases left unmatched: 4. The V gene's germline CDR1 is SGHRS and CDR2 YFSETQ. The CDR3 contains 15 residues. DNA for the CDR3: TGCGCCAGCAGCGAGGGAGGGGTAGCCAAAAACATTCAGTACTTC. The encoded protein is CASSEGGVAKNIQYF.

The genes are TRBV9 and TRBJ2-3; possibly TRBD1 for D (6 bases). The CDR3 has 15 residues. From germline, CDR1 is SGDLS and CDR2 YYNGEE. The V and J ends lost 0 bases and 4 bases respectively, with 12 bases between them. The CDR3 region has the DNA TGTGCCAGCAGCGTAGATGGACAGCGAGCAGATACGCAGTATTTT. Translation: CASSVDGQRADTQYF.

The chain carries TRBV29-1 and TRBJ1-1; D not resolved. Trimming pared 4 bases from V and 0 bases from J, leaving 9 bases between. This CDR3 has 13 amino acids. The V gene's germline CDR1 is SQVTM and CDR2 ANQGSEA. Here the CDR3 DNA reads TGCAGCGTTGGTGGCGGTTTGAACACTGAAGCTTTCTTT. This encodes CSVGGGLNTEAFF.

This chain connects TRBV10-3 to TRBJ2-1, with D possibly being TRBD2 (6 bases). The CDR3 spans 14 residues. The germline V gene encodes CDR1 ENHRY and CDR2 SYGVKD. V dropped 8 bases and J dropped 1 base, with 12 bases sitting between them. CDR3 amino acids: CAISPRGSYNEQFF. Written as DNA, the CDR3 is TGTGCCATCTCCCCCCGGGGGTCCTACAATGAGCAGTTCTTC.

V usage is TRBV7-2 and J usage is TRBJ2-7; 9 bases fit TRBD1. This CDR3 is 15 amino acids long. Unmatched junction bases numbered 11, after V lost 4 bases and J lost 7 bases. The germline V gene has CDR1 SGHTA and CDR2 FQGNSA. The CDR3 region is CASSSQGQGVREQYF. CDR3 nucleotide sequence: TGTGCCAGCAGCTCCCAGGGACAGGGTGTTCGGGAGCAGTACTTC.

The gene calls are TRBV5-1 and TRBJ2-2; 9 bases line up with TRBD1. V was clipped by 4 bases and J by 5 bases; unmatched bases: 6. Per the germline V gene, CDR1 is SGHRS and CDR2 is YFSETQ. The CDR3 runs to 15 residues. The CDR3 DNA reads TGCGCCAGCAGCCCGGGGACAGGGCGGACCGGGGAGCTGTTTTTT. It yields the protein CASSPGTGRTGELFF.

Regarding this clone: The junction differs from germline at one of its ends, possibly a read error. The chain uses TRBV12-3 or TRBV12-4 and TRBJ2-4; 9 bases align to TRBD2. This CDR3 is 12 amino acids long. DNA for the CDR3: TGTGCCAGCAGCTTAGGGGCGGGAGGGCCTTACTTC. The encoded protein is CASSLGAGGPYF.

The chain combines TRBV6-2 or TRBV6-3 with TRBJ1-5, with 8 bases matching TRBD1. There are 16 residues in the CDR3. V shed 4 bases and J 6 bases; nucleotides not matched to a gene: 11. CDR1 and CDR2 from the germline V gene are MNHEY and SVGEGT. The CDR3 DNA reads as TGTGCCAGCAGTTCTCGCGCAGGGGGCGCGGGTCAGCCCCAGCATTTT. Its protein product is CASSSRAGGAGQPQHF.

The V gene is TRBV19, the J gene TRBJ1-4; D perhaps matches TRBD1 (6 bases). This CDR3 is 14 amino acids long. Germline V gene sequence: CDR1 LNHDA, CDR2 SQIVND (reference sequence). Trimming stripped 6 bases from V and 11 bases from J, with 19 bases between. The CDR3 coding sequence is TGTGCCAGTAGGGACGCGGACAGTTTGTCGAAACTGTTTTTT. Translation gives CASRDADSLSKLFF.

V and J are TRBV15 and TRBJ2-3; D is unresolved. The ends were cut back, 6 bases at V and 1 base at J, with 8 bases in the middle. The CDR3 has 13 residues. The germline CDR1 and CDR2 sequences are LNHNV and YYDKDF (reference sequence). The CDR3 reads CATSYPGTDTQYF. The CDR3 DNA reads as TGTGCCACCAGTTACCCTGGCACAGATACGCAGTATTTT. Full variable domain (missing parts from reference TRBV15 and TRBJ2-3): DAMVIQNPRYQVTQFGKPVTLSCSQTLNHNVMYWYQQKSSQAPKLLFHYYDKDFNNEADTPDNFQSRRPNTSFCFLDIRSPGLGDTAMYLCATSYPGTDTQYFGPGTRLTVL.

The CDR3, as DNA: TGTGCCAGCAGTGAAACAGCAATCGCAACTAATGAAAAACTGTTTTTT. It specifies CASSETAIATNEKLFF. The chain recombines TRBV25-1 with TRBJ1-4, with D uncertain. Germline CDR1 and CDR2: MGHDK and SYGVNS. Trimming took 2 bases from V and 0 from J, leaving 10 bases between them. This CDR3 spans 16 amino acids. The whole variable domain, remainder taken from reference TRBV25-1 and TRBJ1-4, is EADIYQTPRYLVIGTGKKITLECSQTMGHDKMYWYQQDPGMELHLIHYSYGVNSTEKGDLSSESTVSRIRTEHFPLTLESARPSHTSQYLCASSETAIATNEKLFFGSGTQLSVL.

CDR3 sequence reads: CSVGGTGVGAGAPYEQYF. Here the CDR3 DNA reads TGCAGCGTCGGGGGGACAGGGGTTGGAGCGGGAGCCCCCTACGAGCAGTACTTC. This chain connects TRBV29-1 to TRBJ2-7; TRBD1 aligns across 10 bases. Looked up from germline, CDR1 is SQVTM and CDR2 is ANQGSEA. This CDR3 spans 18 amino acids. After removal of 6 bases from V and 2 bases from J, the junction contained 19 bases not matched to a gene.

The CDR3 loop is CASRRAAANYGYTF. CDR3 in DNA: TGTGCCAGCAGGAGGGCCGCAGCTAACTATGGCTACACCTTC. The chain couples TRBV27 to TRBJ1-2, with D unclear. The CDR3 covers 14 residues. Trimming shortened V by 6 bases and J by 0 bases, and 11 bases separated the two germline ends. Germline V gives CDR1 MNHEY, CDR2 SMNVEV (reference sequence).